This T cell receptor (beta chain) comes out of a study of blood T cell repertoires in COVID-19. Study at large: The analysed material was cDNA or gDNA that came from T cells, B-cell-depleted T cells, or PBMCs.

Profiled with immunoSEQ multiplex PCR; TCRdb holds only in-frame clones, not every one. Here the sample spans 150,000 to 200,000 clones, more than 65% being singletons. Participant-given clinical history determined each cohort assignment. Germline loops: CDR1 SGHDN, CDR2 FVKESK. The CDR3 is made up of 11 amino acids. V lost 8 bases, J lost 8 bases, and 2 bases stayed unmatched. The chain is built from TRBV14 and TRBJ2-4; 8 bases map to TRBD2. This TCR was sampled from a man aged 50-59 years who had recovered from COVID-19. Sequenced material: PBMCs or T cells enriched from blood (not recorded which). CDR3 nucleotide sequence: TGTGCCAGCTCTAGCGGGCACATTCAGTACTTC. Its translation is CASSSGHIQYF.